A selection of T cell receptor beta chains follows, all from one sample in a study of cytomegalovirus exposure and HLA in healthy donors. Repertoires were generated with immunoSEQ multiplex PCR, while TCRdb's copy carries only in-frame clones and drops some. Among roughly 97,000 clones, less than 10% were seen once, and the ten largest hold 5.1%. Sequenced sample: PBMCs. Every receptor here comes from a man aged 45 to 65 in good health and CMV-seropositive. Both conserved end residues are part of each CDR3. D genes are given only for firm matches. Rows give clone size only sometimes, using once, few, many, or a class for an expanded clone.

>-|TRBJ2-1|TRBV5-1|few
CASSMDGGWNEQFF
TGCGCCAGCAGCATGGATGGGGGGTGGAATGAGCAGTTCTTC
>-|TRBJ2-5|TRBV6-1|-
CASSEMRTRLGLETQYF
TGTGCCAGCAGTGAAATGCGAACTCGACTAGGTTTAGAGACCCAGTACTTC
>TRBD2|TRBJ2-7|TRBV2|-
CASSGTGGEQYF
TGTGCCAGCAGTGGTACGGGGGGCGAGCAGTACTTC
>-|TRBJ2-2|TRBV19|-
CASMSGRSTGELFF
TGTGCCAGTATGAGTGGGCGAAGCACCGGGGAGCTGTTTTTT
>-|TRBJ1-1|TRBV19|-
CASSTTGSAEAFF
TGTGCCAGTAGTACGACAGGAAGTGCTGAAGCTTTCTTT
>TRBD2|TRBJ2-1|TRBV7-2|-
CASSPGTSPNEQFF
TGTGCCAGCAGCCCCGGGACTAGCCCCAATGAGCAGTTCTTC
>-|TRBJ2-7|TRBV7-9|-
CASSPGQTWGGEQYF
TGTGCCAGCAGTCCAGGACAAACCTGGGGAGGCGAGCAGTACTTC
>TRBD2|TRBJ2-2|TRBV29-1|few
CSVEAASGRVAGELFF
TGCAGCGTTGAGGCGGCTAGCGGGAGAGTCGCCGGGGAGCTGTTTTTT
>-|TRBJ2-5|TRBV27|few
CASSLSALYQETQYF
TGTGCCAGCAGTTTATCGGCCCTGTACCAAGAGACCCAGTACTTC
>-|TRBJ2-1|TRBV10-2|-
CASKQGFYNEQFF
TGCGCCAGCAAGCAGGGGTTCTACAATGAGCAGTTCTTC